This TCR beta chain was obtained from a study of cytomegalovirus exposure and HLA in healthy donors. Trimming pared 4 bases from V and 5 bases from J, leaving 14 bases between. The CDR3 is 14 residues long. Germline loops: CDR1 MNHEY, CDR2 SVGAGI. The primer mix had 60 Vbeta and 13 Jbeta primers. Assay: immunoSEQ multiplex PCR; the TCRdb copy retains only in-frame clones and omits some. The sample holds about 67,000 clones, about 70% seen once. This clonotype was sampled from a woman aged 25 to 39 in good health and CMV-seronegative. The source material was PBMCs. V and J are TRBV6-5 and TRBJ2-5, with D possibly matching TRBD2 (6 bases). The CDR3 sequence is CASSSPTRGETQYF. The CDR3 nucleotides read TGTGCCAGCAGTTCACCGACCCGGGGGGAGACCCAGTACTTC.